Below, one T cell receptor beta chain is given with its context. Its target is unknown. The data stem from a study of shared clonotypes between healthy human individuals. The overall study: A couple of women and three men aged 18 to 49 made up the donors. Study observations and caveats: Roughly 5% of naive CD4 clonotypes were common to a few donors.

The CDR3 sequence is 15 residues long. Trimming took off 2 bases at V and 6 bases at J, with 14 bases between the two ends. Germline V gene lookup returns CDR1 KGHSH and CDR2 LQKENI. The assay was immunoSEQ multiplex PCR, and TCRdb's table has in-frame clones only and misses some. The table has about 980,000 clones, 70% to 85% seen once; the top ten hold roughly 1.5%. Sequenced material: memory CD4+ T cells sorted from blood. Stated subset: CD45RA-negative fraction. This sequence originates from a man between 18 and 35 years old in good health. The rearrangement uses TRBV18 and TRBJ1-5, with D unclear. The CDR3 is CASSPNSVGSQPQHF. CDR3 coding DNA: TGTGCCAGCTCACCAAACAGCGTCGGTAGTCAGCCCCAGCATTTT.